This T cell receptor (beta chain) is from a study of metastatic and nonmetastatic thyroid tumors (dated by TCRdb to about 2020). The study in broad terms: Repertoires were compared across peripheral blood and tumor or nodule tissue samples from malignant and benign thyroid patients.

A note on this clone: The antigen it binds to is not known. No base quality information exists; no much larger clone differs at one position.

At the junction V is shortened by 5 bases and J by 1 base; bases outside the gene matches: 3. Including the terminal cysteine and phenylalanine, the CDR3 comprises 14 residues. CDR3 DNA is the only sequence kept; it has 42 bases, read in frame from the first base. Via the germline V gene, CDR1 is SGHDN and CDR2 FVKESK. Before undergoing thyroid surgery, none of the patients had been given any kind of treatment. Using T-cell receptor beta sequencing, the study looked back at clinical samples from patients collected from about 2012 to 2018. Paper-wide results and their limitations: In both blood and tumor samples, malignant tumors were reported to have significantly higher TCR beta diversity than benign nodules.

The library was prepared using PCR. The run used an Illumina HiSeq 4000. High-throughput sequencing was used to profile the CDR3 region of the TCR beta-chain in every patient. In the original analysis: CDR3 differences across clinicopathological groups were used to build a classifier for discriminating distant-metastatic papillary thyroid cancer patients. The Shannon index was used to measure repertoire diversity, and the Morisita-Horn index was used to measure how similar tumor and blood repertoires were. The public reads were run again by TCRdb, first through fastp at Q25 and then through MiXCR, and only productive beta chains were kept. TCRdb's processing, not the authors', yielded these V and J calls. This sample comprises 15,000 to 20,000 clones, more than 30% of them detected only once. 9% to 10% of the sample belongs to the ten largest clones.

Here the chain combines TRBV14 and TRBJ2-7; TRBD1 agrees with 9 junctional bases. Sequenced sample: tumor tissue. The receptor's source is a male donor with papillary thyroid cancer or a benign thyroid nodule (not recorded which). Some clones in this sample may be carry-over from other donors' samples. The CDR3 in this case is CASSLGTGSYEQYF. The DNA reads TGTGCCAGCAGCTTGGGGACAGGGTCCTACGAGCAGTACTTC.